The rows below give T cell receptor beta chains drawn from one sample of a study of blood T cell repertoires in COVID-19. Clones were read by immunoSEQ multiplex PCR, and TCRdb kept only the in-frame ones, dropping some. Seen here are approximately 240,000 clones, roughly 82% observed once, and the top ten hold approximately 1.3%. Source material: peripheral blood. The receptors were gathered from a woman in her thirties or forties who had recovered from COVID-19. The CDR3 runs from the conserved cysteine through the conserved F or W. Each record gives: D gene, J gene, V gene, clone size, CDR3 protein, CDR3 DNA. D genes are given only for firm matches. Clone size is shown for a subset of rows, as once, few, many or a class of expanded clone.

. TRBJ2-7 TRBV7-6 . CASSLPGDQTYEQYF TGTGCCAGCAGCTTACCCGGAGACCAAACCTACGAGCAGTACTTC
. TRBJ1-6 TRBV5-1 . CASSLAQFNSPLHF TGCGCCAGCAGCTTGGCCCAGTTTAATTCACCCCTCCACTTT
. TRBJ2-3 TRBV11-2 . CASRPISGPSTDTQYF TGTGCCAGCAGACCAATTTCAGGGCCTAGCACAGATACGCAGTATTTT
TRBD1 TRBJ2-7 TRBV5-1 . CASSLTNRGPLYEQYF TGCGCCAGCAGCTTGACCAACAGGGGGCCCCTCTACGAGCAGTACTTC
. TRBJ1-5 TRBV11-2 . CASSLGREGNQPQHF TGTGCCAGCAGCTTAGGCAGAGAGGGCAATCAGCCCCAGCATTTT
TRBD2 TRBJ2-7 TRBV24-1 once CATAPLKHSGAPFHEQYF TGTGCCACCGCCCCTCTGAAACATAGCGGGGCCCCCTTCCACGAGCAGTACTTC
TRBD2 TRBJ2-3 TRBV5-1 . CASSFPWGGGPGDTQYF TGCGCCAGCAGCTTCCCCTGGGGGGGTGGACCCGGTGATACGCAGTATTTT
. TRBJ1-1 TRBV6-2/TRBV6-3 . CASSPRQFLYTEAFF TGTGCCAGCAGCCCTCGACAATTTCTTTACACTGAAGCTTTCTTT
. TRBJ2-7 TRBV4-2 . CASSQAGTNGGYEQYF TGTGCCAGCAGCCAAGCCGGGACAAATGGGGGCTACGAGCAGTACTTC
TRBD2 TRBJ2-1 TRBV6-2/TRBV6-3 . CASSSTSEYNEQFF TGTGCCAGCAGTTCGACTAGCGAGTACAATGAGCAGTTCTTC
TRBD2 TRBJ2-5 TRBV25-1 . CASSDRGAGETQYF TGTGCCAGCAGTGATAGGGGAGCGGGGGAGACCCAGTACTTC
TRBD2 TRBJ2-1 TRBV14 . CASSQWTSGNNEQFF TGTGCCAGCAGCCAGTGGACTAGCGGAAACAATGAGCAGTTCTTC
TRBD1 TRBJ1-4 TRBV12-3/TRBV12-4 once CASSPGTGELFF TGTGCCAGCAGTCCGGGGACAGGGGAACTGTTTTTT